The sequence of this T cell receptor (beta chain) was determined in a study of blood T cell repertoires in COVID-19 (dated by TCRdb to the early 2020s). With respect to the entire study: Samples from collaborators originated in the United States, Italy and Spain and spanned both the acute and convalescent phases of COVID-19. The material from the prospective study consisted of cDNA or gDNA derived from T cells, B-cell-depleted T cells, or PBMCs. The repertoires were made available in a free public database intended to serve as a resource for research on the immune response to SARS-CoV-2. The sample metadata nearly always contained a de-identified subject ID, COVID-19 status, age in years and sex. Where HLA class I and class II types were available, the types were taken from metadata supplied by the sample provider, not from assay-based typing. Subjects who had been exposed to COVID-19, were actively infected with it, or had recovered from it provided the deeply sampled blood TCRbeta repertoires that made up the dataset. Samples came from the ongoing ImmuneRACE study (first 160 participants) plus 1,254 subjects from 6 global collaborators. The investigation overall reported the following: Clinical and demographic metadata were provided uncurated, with the amount varying by source and participant.

Regarding this clone: The antigen this receptor binds is unknown. No base-level quality is on record; no much larger clone is a single base apart.

TCRbeta CDR3 regions were amplified from genomic DNA by means of the immunoSEQ Assay, a bias-controlled multiplex PCR. On the study's bioinformatics: The number of nucleated cells in each sample was estimated from the amplification of reference gene primers within the assay. To quantify the absolute abundance of each unique TCRbeta CDR3 rearrangement, sequence reads were collapsed and filtered. For each sample, productive Simpson clonality was calculated by taking the square root of Simpson's diversity index across productive rearrangements. This is the immuneACCESS table as TCRdb keeps it, with only in-frame sequences that have V and J called. A part of the clones is gone; compared with another copy, unresolved V genes explain less than half, and the rest is unexplained. The V and J calls and the clone size are those of that table, but D and trimming were determined from the DNA. The sample contains about 230,000 clones, around 80% of them found a single time. The top ten clonotypes cover roughly 1.3% of the sample.

One collaborating source in Seattle enrolled patients while the patients were actively infected and followed the patients over time throughout the course of disease. Each collaborating institution followed its own protocols to collect whole blood in K2EDTA tubes. For TCRbeta analysis, collaborators shipped samples as frozen whole blood, isolated PBMCs, or DNA extracted from either of those sample types. CDR1 is given as SGDLS and CDR2 as YYNGEE, both from the germline V gene. From the cysteine through the phenylalanine, the CDR3 covers 14 amino acids. Solely the CDR3 DNA is kept, with 42 bases framed from the first base. V is trimmed back by 4 bases and J by 2 bases, and the junction contains 6 bases that no gene match accounts for.

The sequence is built from TRBV9 and TRBJ2-7, with 7 middle bases fitting TRBD2. The material sequenced was peripheral blood. The sequence was collected from a woman aged 25 to 39 with COVID-19, enrolled during active disease. This receptor carries the CDR3 CASSPAGMTYEQYF. The nucleotides read TGTGCCAGCAGCCCAGCGGGAATGACCTACGAGCAGTACTTC.